This T cell receptor (beta chain) was documented in a study of T cells in Graves' hyperthyroidism and ophthalmopathy. Whole-study results and caveats: Before onset, ophthalmopathy was predicted by the model a median 6.5 months earlier. Among clonotypes expanded in thyroid above 0.001, most were also found in blood.

TCR beta CDR3 regions were amplified from RNA. First-round RT-PCR targeting the TCR CDR3 was performed with the HTBI primer set. From the multiplex PCR reads, TCRdb called clonotypes with MiXCR, one entry per CDR3 protein. This sample has about 270,000 distinct CDR3 sequences, with roughly 22% found just once. There are a few counts of this clonotype. As yet, its antigen is unknown. Clinical symptoms, serum thyroxine and TRAb, thyroid ultrasound and orbital computed tomography were used for the diagnoses. It was around 11 ml of fresh peripheral blood that supplied the PBMCs. The CDR3 is made up of 16 amino acids. CDR1 is MDHEN and CDR2 is SYDVKM in the germline V gene. Trimming removed 2 bases at V and 0 bases at J, with 11 bases between.

The source of this sequence is a man aged 25 to 40 with Graves' ophthalmopathy. This chain uses TRBV28 with TRBJ1-5; D not resolved. The sample comprised blood. The CDR3 nucleotides are TGTGCCAGCAGTTTAACAGCCTCTTATAGCAATCAGCCCCAGCATTTT. This codes for CASSLTASYSNQPQHF.